A selection of T cell receptor beta chains follows, all from one sample in a study of T cell clones after liver transplantation. The protocol was immunoSEQ multiplex PCR, while the TCRdb copy is restricted to in-frame clones and leaves out a portion. This sample has more than 75,000 clones, with about 82% found just once. Sample: CD4+ T cells from blood, taken about 46 months after liver transplant. The receptors shown here come from a human patient who received a liver transplant. The T cells may come from the graft donor. Each CDR3 is given without its conserved first and last residue.

j_gene: TRBJ2-6
v_gene: TRBV10-3
CDR3aa: AISHRDPREVGANVLT

j_gene: TRBJ1-2
v_gene: TRBV18
CDR3aa: ASSLYAGEKDGYT

j_gene: TRBJ1-4
v_gene: TRBV28
CDR3aa: ASSLATGDEKLF

j_gene: TRBJ1-3
v_gene: TRBV15
CDR3aa: ATSRDLGISGNTIY

j_gene: TRBJ1-1
v_gene: TRBV19
CDR3aa: ASRVDRVSTEAF

j_gene: TRBJ2-5
v_gene: TRBV27
CDR3aa: ASSLERAETQY

j_gene: TRBJ2-3
v_gene: TRBV11-2
CDR3aa: ASSDSQFSGGWADTQY

j_gene: TRBJ2-1
v_gene: TRBV5-6
CDR3aa: ASSSRTGQGYNEQF

j_gene: TRBJ2-1
v_gene: TRBV5-1
CDR3aa: ASSLHHRVGYNEQF

j_gene: TRBJ1-1
v_gene: TRBV5-6
CDR3aa: ASSFGKGARAF

j_gene: TRBJ1-2
v_gene: TRBV4-1
CDR3aa: ASSQDRGLYGYT

j_gene: TRBJ1-2
v_gene: TRBV7-2
CDR3aa: ASSLAQVGYT

j_gene: TRBJ2-7
v_gene: TRBV18
CDR3aa: ASSPRTGDYEQY

j_gene: TRBJ2-3
v_gene: TRBV28
CDR3aa: ASNRLAGEVNTQY

j_gene: TRBJ1-1
v_gene: TRBV11-2
CDR3aa: ASSFGRNTEAF

j_gene: TRBJ2-7
v_gene: TRBV7-2
CDR3aa: ASSLGGTGGREQY

j_gene: TRBJ2-1
v_gene: TRBV2
CDR3aa: ASKELAAAYNEQF

j_gene: TRBJ2-3
v_gene: TRBV7-9
CDR3aa: ASSSRTDTQY

j_gene: TRBJ1-3
v_gene: TRBV7-2
CDR3aa: ASSLPQGSGNTIY

j_gene: TRBJ2-7
v_gene: TRBV19
CDR3aa: ASSIISGSPSYEQY

j_gene: TRBJ2-7
v_gene: TRBV6-1
CDR3aa: ASSYRRRAYEQY

j_gene: TRBJ1-5
v_gene: TRBV2
CDR3aa: ASSDWGSNQPQH

j_gene: TRBJ2-3
v_gene: TRBV27
CDR3aa: ASSFFGAGERGTQY

j_gene: TRBJ2-3
v_gene: TRBV5-1
CDR3aa: ASSLTSGTDTQY

j_gene: NA
v_gene: TRBV28
CDR3aa: ASSPIGASGSHEQY

j_gene: TRBJ2-1
v_gene: TRBV6-5
CDR3aa: ASSYSMRNEQF

j_gene: TRBJ1-2
v_gene: TRBV28
CDR3aa: ASSLVGPGQGGDGYT

j_gene: TRBJ1-1
v_gene: TRBV28
CDR3aa: ASRGSDTEAF

j_gene: TRBJ1-1
v_gene: TRBV9
CDR3aa: ASSVGVTGNTEAF

j_gene: TRBJ2-4
v_gene: TRBV28
CDR3aa: ASSLRWGNIQY

j_gene: TRBJ1-1
v_gene: TRBV6-1
CDR3aa: ASSGERAWTEAF

j_gene: TRBJ2-5
v_gene: TRBV5-6
CDR3aa: ASTRGEETQY

j_gene: TRBJ2-3
v_gene: TRBV19
CDR3aa: ASSTTSGTRDTQY

j_gene: TRBJ1-1
v_gene: TRBV19
CDR3aa: ASSKMTGGGTEAF